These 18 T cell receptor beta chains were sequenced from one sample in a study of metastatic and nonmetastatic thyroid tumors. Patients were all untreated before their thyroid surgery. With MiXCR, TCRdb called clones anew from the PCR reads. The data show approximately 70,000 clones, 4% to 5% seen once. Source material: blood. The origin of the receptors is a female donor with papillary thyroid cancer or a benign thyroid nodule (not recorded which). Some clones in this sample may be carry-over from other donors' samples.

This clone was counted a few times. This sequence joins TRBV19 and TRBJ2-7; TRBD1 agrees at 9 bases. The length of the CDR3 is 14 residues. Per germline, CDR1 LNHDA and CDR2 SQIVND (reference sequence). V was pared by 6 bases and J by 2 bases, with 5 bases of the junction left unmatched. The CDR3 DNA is TGTGCCAGTAGGGACAGGGGTCAGACCTACGAGCAGTACTTC. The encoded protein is CASRDRGQTYEQYF.

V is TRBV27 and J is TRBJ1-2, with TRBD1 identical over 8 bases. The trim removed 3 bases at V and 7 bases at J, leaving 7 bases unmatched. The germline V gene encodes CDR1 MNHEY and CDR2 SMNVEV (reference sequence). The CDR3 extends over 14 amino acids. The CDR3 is CASSFGGTGVGYTF. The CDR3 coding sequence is TGTGCCAGCAGTTTTGGGGGGACAGGTGTTGGCTACACCTTC.

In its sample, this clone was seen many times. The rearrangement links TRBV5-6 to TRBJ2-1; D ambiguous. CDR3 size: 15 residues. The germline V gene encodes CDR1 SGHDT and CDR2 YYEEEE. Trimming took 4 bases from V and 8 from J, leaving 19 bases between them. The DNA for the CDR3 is TGTGCCAGCAGCCCCTGGGGTAGCAGCGTATATGAGCAGTTCTTC. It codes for CASSPWGSSVYEQFF.

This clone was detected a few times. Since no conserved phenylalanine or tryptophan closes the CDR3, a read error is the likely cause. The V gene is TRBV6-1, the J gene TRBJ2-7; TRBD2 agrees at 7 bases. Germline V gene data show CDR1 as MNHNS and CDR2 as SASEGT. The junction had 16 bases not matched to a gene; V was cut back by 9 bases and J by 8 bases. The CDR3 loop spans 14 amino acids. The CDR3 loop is CARSGVSPPTKQYL. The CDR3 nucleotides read TGTGCCAGAAGCGGGGTGAGTCCCCCAACGAAGCAGTACTTA.

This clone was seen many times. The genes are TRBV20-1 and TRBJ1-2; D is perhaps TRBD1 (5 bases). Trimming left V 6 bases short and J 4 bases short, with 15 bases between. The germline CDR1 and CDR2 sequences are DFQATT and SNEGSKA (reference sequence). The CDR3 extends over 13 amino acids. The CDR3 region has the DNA TGCAGTGCCCGGACAAACTATCTCTATGGCTACACCTTC. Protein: CSARTNYLYGYTF.

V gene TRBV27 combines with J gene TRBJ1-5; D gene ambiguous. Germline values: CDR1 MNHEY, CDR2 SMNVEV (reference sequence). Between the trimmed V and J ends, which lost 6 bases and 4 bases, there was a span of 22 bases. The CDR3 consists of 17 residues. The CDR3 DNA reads TGTGCCAGCAGACCAGACGGGAGAGTGCATAGTAATCAGCCCCAGCATTTT. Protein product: CASRPDGRVHSNQPQHF.

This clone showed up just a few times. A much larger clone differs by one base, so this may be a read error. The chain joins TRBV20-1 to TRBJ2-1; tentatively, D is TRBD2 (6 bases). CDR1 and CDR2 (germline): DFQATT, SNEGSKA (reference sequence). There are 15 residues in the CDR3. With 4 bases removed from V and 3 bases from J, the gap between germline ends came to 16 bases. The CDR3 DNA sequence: TGCAGTGCTATAGTTTTACGGGAGATCTACAATGAGCAGTTCTTC. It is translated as CSAIVLREIYNEQFF.

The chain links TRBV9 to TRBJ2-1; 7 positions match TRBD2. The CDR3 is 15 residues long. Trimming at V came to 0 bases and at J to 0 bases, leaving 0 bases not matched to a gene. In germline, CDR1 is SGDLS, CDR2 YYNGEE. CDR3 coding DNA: TGTGCCAGCAGCGTAGGCGGGGGCTCCTACAATGAGCAGTTCTTC. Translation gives CASSVGGGSYNEQFF.

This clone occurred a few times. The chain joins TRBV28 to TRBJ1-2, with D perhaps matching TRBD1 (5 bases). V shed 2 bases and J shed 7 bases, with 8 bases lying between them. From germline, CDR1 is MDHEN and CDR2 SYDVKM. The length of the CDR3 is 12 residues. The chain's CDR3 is CASSLVTVGYTF. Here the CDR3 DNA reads TGTGCCAGCAGTTTAGTGACAGTTGGCTACACCTTC.

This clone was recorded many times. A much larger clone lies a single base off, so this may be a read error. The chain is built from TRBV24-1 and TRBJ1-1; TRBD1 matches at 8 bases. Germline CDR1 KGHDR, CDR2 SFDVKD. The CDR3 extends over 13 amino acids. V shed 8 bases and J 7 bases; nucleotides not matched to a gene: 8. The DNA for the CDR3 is TGTGCCACCACGGCGGGACAGGACATTGAAGCTTTCTTT. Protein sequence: CATTAGQDIEAFF.

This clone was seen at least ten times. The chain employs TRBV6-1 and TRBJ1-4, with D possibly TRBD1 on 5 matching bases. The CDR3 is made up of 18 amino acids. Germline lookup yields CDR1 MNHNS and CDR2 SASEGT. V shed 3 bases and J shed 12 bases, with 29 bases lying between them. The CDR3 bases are TGTGCCAGCAGTGACCCAATCCCCCGCCAGGGCTGGGGAGAAGAACTGTTTTTT. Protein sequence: CASSDPIPRQGWGEELFF.

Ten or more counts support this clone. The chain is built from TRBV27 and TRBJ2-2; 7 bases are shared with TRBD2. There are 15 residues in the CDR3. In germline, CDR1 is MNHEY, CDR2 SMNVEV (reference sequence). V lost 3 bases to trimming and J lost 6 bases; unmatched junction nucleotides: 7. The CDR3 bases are TGTGCCAGCAGTTTGGGGACTACAGGACCCGGGGAGCTGTTTTTT. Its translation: CASSLGTTGPGELFF.

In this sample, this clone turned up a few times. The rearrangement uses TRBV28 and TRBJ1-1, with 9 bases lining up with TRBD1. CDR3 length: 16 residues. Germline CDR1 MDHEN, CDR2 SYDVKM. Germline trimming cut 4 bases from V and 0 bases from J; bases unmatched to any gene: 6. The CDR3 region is CASSSPGTGLNTEAFF. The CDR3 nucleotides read TGTGCCAGCAGTTCGCCCGGGACAGGGTTGAACACTGAAGCTTTCTTT.

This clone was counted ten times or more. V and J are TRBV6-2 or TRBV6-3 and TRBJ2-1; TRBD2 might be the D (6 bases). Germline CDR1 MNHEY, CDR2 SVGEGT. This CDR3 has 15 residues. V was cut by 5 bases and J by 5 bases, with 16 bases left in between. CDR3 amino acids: CASSGSSATNNEQFF. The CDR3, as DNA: TGTGCCAGCAGTGGGTCTAGCGCGACGAACAATGAGCAGTTCTTC.

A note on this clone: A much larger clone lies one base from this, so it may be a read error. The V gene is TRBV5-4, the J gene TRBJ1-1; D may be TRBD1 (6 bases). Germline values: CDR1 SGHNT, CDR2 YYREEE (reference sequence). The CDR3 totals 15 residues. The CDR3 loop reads CASSWGGREETEDFF. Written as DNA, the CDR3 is TGTGCCAGCAGCTGGGGGGGCAGGGAAGAAACTGAAGATTTCTTT.

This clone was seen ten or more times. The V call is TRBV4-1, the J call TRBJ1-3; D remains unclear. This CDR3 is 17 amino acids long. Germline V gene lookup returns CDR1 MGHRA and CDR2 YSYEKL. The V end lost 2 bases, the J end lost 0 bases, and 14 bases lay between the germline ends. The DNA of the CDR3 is TGCGCCAGCAGCCAACAATTTCGTCGAGGCTCTGGAAACACCATATATTTT. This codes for CASSQQFRRGSGNTIYF.

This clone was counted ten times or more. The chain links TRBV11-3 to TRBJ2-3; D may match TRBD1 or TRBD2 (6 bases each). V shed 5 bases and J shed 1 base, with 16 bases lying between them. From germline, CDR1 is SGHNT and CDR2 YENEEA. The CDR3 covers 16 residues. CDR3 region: CASSPGTWGRTDTQYF. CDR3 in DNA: TGTGCCAGCAGCCCCGGGACTTGGGGGCGCACAGATACGCAGTATTTT.

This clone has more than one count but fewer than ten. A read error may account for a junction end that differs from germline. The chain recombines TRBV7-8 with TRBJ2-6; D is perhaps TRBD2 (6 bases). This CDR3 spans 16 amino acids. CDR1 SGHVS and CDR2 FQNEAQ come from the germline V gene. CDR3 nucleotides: TGTTCCAGCGTTACAGCCGGGGGTAGCGGGGCCAACGTCCTGACTTTC. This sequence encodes CSSVTAGGSGANVLTF.